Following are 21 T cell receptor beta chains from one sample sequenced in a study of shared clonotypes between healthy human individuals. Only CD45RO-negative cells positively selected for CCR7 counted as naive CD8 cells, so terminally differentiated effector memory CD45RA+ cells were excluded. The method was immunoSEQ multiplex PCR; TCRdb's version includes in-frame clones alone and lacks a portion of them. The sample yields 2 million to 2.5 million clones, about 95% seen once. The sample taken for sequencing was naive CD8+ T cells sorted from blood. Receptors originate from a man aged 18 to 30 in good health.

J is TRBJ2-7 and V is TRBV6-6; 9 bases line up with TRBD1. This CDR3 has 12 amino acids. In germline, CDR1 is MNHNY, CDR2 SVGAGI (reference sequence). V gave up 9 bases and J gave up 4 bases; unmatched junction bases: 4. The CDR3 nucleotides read TGTGCCAGTGAACAGGGGGCTTACGAGCAGTACTTC. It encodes CASEQGAYEQYF.

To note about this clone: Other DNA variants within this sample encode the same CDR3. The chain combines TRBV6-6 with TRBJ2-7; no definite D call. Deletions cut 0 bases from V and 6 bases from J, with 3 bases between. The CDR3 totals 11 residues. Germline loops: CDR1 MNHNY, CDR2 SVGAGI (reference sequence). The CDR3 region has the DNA TGTGCCAGCAGTTACTCTGGCGAGCAGTACTTC. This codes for CASSYSGEQYF.

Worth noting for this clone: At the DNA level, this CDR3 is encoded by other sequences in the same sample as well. The CDR3 coding sequence is TGTGCCAGCAGCTCTCTAGCGGGAGAGGGCACAGATACGCAGTATTTT. Its translation: CASSSLAGEGTDTQYF. The chain recombines TRBV7-6 with TRBJ2-3; TRBD2 matches 10 bases. V lost 4 bases and J lost 1; bases outside the gene matches: 5. Germline CDR1 and CDR2: SGHVS and FNYEAQ. The CDR3 has 16 residues.

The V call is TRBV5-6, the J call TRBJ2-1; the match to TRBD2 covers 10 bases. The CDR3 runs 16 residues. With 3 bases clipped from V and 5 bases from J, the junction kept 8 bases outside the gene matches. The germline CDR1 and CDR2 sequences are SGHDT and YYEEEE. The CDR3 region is CASSSRLAGFDNEQFF. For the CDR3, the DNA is TGTGCCAGCAGCTCTAGACTAGCGGGTTTTGACAATGAGCAGTTCTTC.

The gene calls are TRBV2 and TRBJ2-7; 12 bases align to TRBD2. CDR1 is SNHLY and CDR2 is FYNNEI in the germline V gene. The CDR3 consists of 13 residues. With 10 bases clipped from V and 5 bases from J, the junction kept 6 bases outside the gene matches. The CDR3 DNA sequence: TGTGCCACCCCTAGCGGGAGGGCGGACGAGCAGTACTTC. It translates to CATPSGRADEQYF.

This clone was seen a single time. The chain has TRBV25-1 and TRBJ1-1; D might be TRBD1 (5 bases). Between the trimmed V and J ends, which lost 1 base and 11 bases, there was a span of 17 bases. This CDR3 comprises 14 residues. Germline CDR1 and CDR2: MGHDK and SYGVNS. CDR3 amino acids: CASSESVRSREAFF. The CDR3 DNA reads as TGTGCCAGCAGTGAATCTGTAAGGTCCAGGGAGGCTTTCTTT.

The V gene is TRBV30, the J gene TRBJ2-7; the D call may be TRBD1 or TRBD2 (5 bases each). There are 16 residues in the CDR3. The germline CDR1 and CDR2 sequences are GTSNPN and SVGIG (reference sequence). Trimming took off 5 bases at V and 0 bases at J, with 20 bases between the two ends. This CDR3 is CAWFPLSGTLSYEQYF. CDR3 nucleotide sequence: TGTGCCTGGTTTCCTCTATCCGGGACGCTCTCCTACGAGCAGTACTTC.

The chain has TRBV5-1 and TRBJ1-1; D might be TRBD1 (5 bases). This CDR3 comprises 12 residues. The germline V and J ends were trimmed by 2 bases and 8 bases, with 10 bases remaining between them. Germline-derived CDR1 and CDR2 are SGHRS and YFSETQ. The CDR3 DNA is TGCGCCAGCAGCTTCGACAGAACAGAAGCTTTCTTT. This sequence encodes CASSFDRTEAFF.

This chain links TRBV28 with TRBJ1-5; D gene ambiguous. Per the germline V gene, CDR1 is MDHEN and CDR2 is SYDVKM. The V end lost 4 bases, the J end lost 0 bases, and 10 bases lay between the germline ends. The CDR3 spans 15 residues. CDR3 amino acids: CASSSPPFSNQPQHF. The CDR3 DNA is TGTGCCAGCAGTTCCCCGCCGTTTAGCAATCAGCCCCAGCATTTT.

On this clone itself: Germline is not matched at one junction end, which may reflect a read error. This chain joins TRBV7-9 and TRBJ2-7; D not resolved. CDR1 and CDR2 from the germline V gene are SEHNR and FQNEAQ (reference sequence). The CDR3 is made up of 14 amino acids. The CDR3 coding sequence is TGTGCCAGCAGCTCTCATCTACGGACGCAGGAGCCGTACTTC. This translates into CASSSHLRTQEPYF.

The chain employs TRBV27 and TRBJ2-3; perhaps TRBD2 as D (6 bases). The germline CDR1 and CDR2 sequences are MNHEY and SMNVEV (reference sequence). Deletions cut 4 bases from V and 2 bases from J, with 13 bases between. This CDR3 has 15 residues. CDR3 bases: TGTGCCAGCAGTTCCCGGGAGTTCGACACAGATACGCAGTATTTT. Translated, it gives CASSSREFDTDTQYF.

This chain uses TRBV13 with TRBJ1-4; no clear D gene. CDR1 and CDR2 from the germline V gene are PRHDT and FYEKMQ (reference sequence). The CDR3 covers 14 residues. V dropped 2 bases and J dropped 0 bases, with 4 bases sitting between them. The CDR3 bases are TGTGCCAGCAGCTTATCCGCAACTAATGAAAAACTGTTTTTT. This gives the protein CASSLSATNEKLFF.

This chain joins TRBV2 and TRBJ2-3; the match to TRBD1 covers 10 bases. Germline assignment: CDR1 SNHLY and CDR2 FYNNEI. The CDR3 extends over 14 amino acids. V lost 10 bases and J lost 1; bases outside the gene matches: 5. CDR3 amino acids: CATLGTGGTDTQYF. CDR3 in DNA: TGTGCCACCTTAGGGACAGGGGGCACAGATACGCAGTATTTT.

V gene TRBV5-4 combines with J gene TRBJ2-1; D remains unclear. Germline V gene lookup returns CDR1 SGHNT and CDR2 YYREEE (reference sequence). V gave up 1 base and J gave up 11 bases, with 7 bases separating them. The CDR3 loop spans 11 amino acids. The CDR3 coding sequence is TGTGCCAGCAGCTTGCCAGGAAAGCAGTTCTTC. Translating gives CASSLPGKQFF.

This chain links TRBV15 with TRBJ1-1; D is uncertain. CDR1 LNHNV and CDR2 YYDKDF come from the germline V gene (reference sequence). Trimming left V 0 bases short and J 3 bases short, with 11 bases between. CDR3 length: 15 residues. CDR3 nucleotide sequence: TGTGCCACCAGCAGAGATGGCGGATATGACACTGAAGCTTTCTTT. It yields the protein CATSRDGGYDTEAFF.

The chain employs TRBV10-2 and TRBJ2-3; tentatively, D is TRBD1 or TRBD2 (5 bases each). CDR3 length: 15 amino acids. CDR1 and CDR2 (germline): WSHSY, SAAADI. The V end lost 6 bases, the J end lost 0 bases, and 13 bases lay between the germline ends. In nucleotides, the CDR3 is TGCGCCAGCAGCCCCGGGACCCCTAGCACAGATACGCAGTATTTT. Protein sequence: CASSPGTPSTDTQYF.

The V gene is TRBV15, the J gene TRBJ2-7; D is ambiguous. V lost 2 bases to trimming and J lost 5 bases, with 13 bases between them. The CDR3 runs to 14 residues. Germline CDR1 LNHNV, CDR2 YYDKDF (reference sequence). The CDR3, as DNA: TGTGCCACCAGCAGATCCCCCGAGTTCGACGAGCAGTACTTC. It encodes CATSRSPEFDEQYF. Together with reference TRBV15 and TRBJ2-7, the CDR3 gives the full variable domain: DAMVIQNPRYQVTQFGKPVTLSCSQTLNHNVMYWYQQKSSQAPKLLFHYYDKDFNNEADTPDNFQSRRPNTSFCFLDIRSPGLGDTAMYLCATSRSPEFDEQYFGPGTRLTVT.

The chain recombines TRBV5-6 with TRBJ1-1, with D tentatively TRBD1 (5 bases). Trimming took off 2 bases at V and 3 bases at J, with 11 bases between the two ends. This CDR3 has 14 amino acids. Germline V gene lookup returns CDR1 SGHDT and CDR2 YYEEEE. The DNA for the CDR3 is TGTGCCAGCAGCTTCCGGTGGGGGGACACTGAAGCTTTCTTT. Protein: CASSFRWGDTEAFF.

CDR3 region: CASSSPPSVDSGNTIYF. CDR3 in DNA: TGTGCCAGCAGTTCCCCCCCTTCCGTCGACTCTGGAAACACCATATATTTT. The chain combines TRBV28 with TRBJ1-3; D is undetermined. Germline V gene sequence: CDR1 MDHEN, CDR2 SYDVKM. Trimming left V 4 bases short and J 0 bases short, with 16 bases between. The CDR3 length is 17 residues.

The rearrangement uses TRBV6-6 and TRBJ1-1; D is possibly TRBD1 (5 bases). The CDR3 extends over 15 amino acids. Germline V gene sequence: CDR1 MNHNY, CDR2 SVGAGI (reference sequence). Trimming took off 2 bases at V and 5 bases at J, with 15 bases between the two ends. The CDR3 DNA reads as TGTGCCAGCAGTTACGTAGGACACCCGATGACTGAAGCTTTCTTT. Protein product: CASSYVGHPMTEAFF.

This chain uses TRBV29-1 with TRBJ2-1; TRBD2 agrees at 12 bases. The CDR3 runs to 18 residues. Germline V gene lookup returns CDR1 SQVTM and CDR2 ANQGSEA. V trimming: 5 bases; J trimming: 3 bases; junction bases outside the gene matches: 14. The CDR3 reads CSVSPPSGRAAYYNEQFF. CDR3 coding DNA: TGCAGCGTTAGTCCCCCTAGCGGGAGGGCCGCCTACTACAATGAGCAGTTCTTC.